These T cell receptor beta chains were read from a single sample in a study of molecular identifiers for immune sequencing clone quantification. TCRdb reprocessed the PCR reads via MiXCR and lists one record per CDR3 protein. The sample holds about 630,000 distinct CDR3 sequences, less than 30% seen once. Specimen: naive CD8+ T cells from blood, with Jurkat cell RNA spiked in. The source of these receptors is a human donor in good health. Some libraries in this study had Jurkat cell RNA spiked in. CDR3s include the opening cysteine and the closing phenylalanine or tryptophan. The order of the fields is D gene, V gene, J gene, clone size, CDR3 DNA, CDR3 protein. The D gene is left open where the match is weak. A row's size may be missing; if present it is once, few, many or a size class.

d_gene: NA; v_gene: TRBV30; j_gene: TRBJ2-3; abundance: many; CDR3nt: TGTGCCTGGAGTTGGGACACCACAGATACGCAGTATTTT; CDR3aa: CAWSWDTTDTQYF
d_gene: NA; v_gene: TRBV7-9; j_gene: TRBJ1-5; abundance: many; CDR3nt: TGTGCCAGCAGCTTAGTCGGGGGTCAGCCCCAGCATTTT; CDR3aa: CASSLVGGQPQHF
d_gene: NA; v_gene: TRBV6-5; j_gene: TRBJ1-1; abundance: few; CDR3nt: TGTGCCAGCAGTTTACAGGAATCGAACACTGAAGCTTTCTTT; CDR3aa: CASSLQESNTEAFF
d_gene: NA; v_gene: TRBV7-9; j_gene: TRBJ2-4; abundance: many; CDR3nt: TGTGCCAGCAGCTTAGTCGAGGGTAAAAACATTCAGTACTTC; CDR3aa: CASSLVEGKNIQYF
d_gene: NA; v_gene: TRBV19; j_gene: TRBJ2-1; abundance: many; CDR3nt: TGTGCCAGTAGTATTGGCGGTGAGCAGTTCTTC; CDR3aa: CASSIGGEQFF
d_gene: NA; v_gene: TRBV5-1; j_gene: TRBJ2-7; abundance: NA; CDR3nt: TGCGCCAGCAGCTGGGGATCGGGGCCCTACGAGCAGTACTTC; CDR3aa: CASSWGSGPYEQYF
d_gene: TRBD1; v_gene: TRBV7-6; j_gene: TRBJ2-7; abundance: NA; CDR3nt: TGTGCCAGAAGCTTAGGACAGGAGTCCTACGAGCAGTACTTC; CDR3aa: CARSLGQESYEQYF
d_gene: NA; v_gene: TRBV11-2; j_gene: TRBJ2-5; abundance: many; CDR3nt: TGTGCCAGCAGCCCAGGTTGGCAGAAACAAGAGACCCAGTACTTC; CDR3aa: CASSPGWQKQETQYF
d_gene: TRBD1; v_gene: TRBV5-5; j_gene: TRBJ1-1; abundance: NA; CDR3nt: TGTGCCAGCAGCTTGGTAGTCCCGGGACAGGGTGACACTGAAGCTTTCTTT; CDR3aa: CASSLVVPGQGDTEAFF
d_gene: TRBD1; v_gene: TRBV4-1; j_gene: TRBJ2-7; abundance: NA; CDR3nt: TGCGCCCGCAGCCAAATACAGGGGGCTGGGGGCTACGAGCAGTACTTC; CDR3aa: CARSQIQGAGGYEQYF
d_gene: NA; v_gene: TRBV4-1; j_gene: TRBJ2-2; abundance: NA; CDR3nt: TGCGCCAGCAGCCAACTGAGCACCGGGGAGCTGTTTTTT; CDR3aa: CASSQLSTGELFF
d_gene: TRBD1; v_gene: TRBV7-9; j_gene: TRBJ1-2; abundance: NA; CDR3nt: TGTGCCAGCAGCTTCGCAGGGGGCTATGGCTACACCTTC; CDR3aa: CASSFAGGYGYTF
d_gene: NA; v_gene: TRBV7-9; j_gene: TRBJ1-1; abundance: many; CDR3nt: TGTGCCAGCAGCTTAGTCGGTGGCAGGGAAACTGAAGCTTTCTTT; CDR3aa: CASSLVGGRETEAFF
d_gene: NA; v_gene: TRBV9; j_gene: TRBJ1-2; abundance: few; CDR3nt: TGTGCCAGCAGCGTAGAAGGGCAGGAAAGCTATGGCTACACCTTC; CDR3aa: CASSVEGQESYGYTF
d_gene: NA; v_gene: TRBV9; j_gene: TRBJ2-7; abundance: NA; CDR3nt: TGTGCCAGCAGCGTCCGGGGCGGCCACGAGCAGTACTTC; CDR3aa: CASSVRGGHEQYF
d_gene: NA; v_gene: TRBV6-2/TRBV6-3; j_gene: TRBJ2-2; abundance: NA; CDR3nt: TGTGCCAGCAGTTTAGTCCTCTCGGAGCTGTTTTTT; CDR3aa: CASSLVLSELFF
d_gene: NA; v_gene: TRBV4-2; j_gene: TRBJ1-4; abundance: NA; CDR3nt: TGTGCCAGCAGCCAAGATTTGAGGCACATGACAGCTACTAATGAAAAACTGTTTTTT; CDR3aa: CASSQDLRHMTATNEKLFF
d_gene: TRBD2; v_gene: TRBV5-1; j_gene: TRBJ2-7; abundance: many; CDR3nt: TGCGCCAGCAGCCCCGGGACTAACTCCTACGAGCAGTACTTC; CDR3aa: CASSPGTNSYEQYF
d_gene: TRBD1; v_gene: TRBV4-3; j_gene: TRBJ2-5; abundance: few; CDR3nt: TGCGCCAGCAGCCAAGAAGATTTGGGACAGGGAGTAGAGACCCAGTACTTC; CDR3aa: CASSQEDLGQGVETQYF
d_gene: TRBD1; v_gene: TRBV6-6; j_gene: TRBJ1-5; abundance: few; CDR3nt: TGTGCCAGCAGCTGGGGACAGGGTATTGATCAGCCCCAGCATTTT; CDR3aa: CASSWGQGIDQPQHF
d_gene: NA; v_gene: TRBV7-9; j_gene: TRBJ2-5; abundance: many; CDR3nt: TGTGCCAGCAGCTTAGTAGCGGAGTACCAAGAGACCCAGTACTTC; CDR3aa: CASSLVAEYQETQYF
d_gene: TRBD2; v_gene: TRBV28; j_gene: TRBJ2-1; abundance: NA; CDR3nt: TGTGCCAGCAGTTTCCTAGCGGGTAATGACAATGAGCAGTTCTTC; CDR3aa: CASSFLAGNDNEQFF
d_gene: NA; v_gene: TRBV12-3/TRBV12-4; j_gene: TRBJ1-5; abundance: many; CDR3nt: TGTGCCAGCAGTACCATGGGTCAGCCCCAGCATTTT; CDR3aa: CASSTMGQPQHF
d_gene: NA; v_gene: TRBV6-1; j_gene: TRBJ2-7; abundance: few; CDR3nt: TGTGCCAGCAGTGAAGTCCCCCAGACTCGCGAGCAGTACTTC; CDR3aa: CASSEVPQTREQYF
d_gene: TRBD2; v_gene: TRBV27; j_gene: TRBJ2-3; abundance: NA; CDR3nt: TGTGCCAGCAGTAACTTAGCGGCTAGCGGAGGGACAGATACGCAGTATTTT; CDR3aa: CASSNLAASGGTDTQYF
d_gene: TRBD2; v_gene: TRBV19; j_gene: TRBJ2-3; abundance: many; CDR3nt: TGTGCCAGTAGTCCCCCTTGGGGGGGAAGCACAGATACGCAGTATTTT; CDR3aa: CASSPPWGGSTDTQYF
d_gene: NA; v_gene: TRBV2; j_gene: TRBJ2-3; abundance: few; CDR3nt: TGTGCCAGCAGTGAAGGCGACAGAGAAATGTTCACAGATACGCAGTATTTT; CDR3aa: CASSEGDREMFTDTQYF
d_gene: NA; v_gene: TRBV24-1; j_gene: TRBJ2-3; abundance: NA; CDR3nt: TGTGCCACCAGTGATTTGTCAAGCACAGATACGCAGTATTTT; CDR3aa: CATSDLSSTDTQYF
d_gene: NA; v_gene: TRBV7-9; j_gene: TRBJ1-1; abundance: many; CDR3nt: TGTGCCAGCAGCTTAGAGATTAGTCGAAACACTGAAGCTTTCTTT; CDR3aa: CASSLEISRNTEAFF
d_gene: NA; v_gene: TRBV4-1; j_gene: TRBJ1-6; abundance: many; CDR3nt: TGCGCCAGCAGCCAAGAGCGGAATTCACCCCTCCACTTT; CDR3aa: CASSQERNSPLHF
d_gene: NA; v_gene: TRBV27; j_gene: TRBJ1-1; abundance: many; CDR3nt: TGTGCCAGCAGCCCAGGGGTTTCGGCTGAAGCTTTCTTT; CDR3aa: CASSPGVSAEAFF
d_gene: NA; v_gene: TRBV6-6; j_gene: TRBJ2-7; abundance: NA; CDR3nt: TGTGCCAGCAGTGGGGGGTACGGCCTATACGAGCAGTACTTC; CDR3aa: CASSGGYGLYEQYF
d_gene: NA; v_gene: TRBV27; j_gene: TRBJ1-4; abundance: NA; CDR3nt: TGTGCCAGCAGTTTAGCCCACAGGACAGACAATGAAAAACTGTTTTTT; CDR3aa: CASSLAHRTDNEKLFF
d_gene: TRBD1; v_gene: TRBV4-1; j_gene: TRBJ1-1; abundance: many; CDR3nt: TGCGCCAGCAGCCACACCGGGACAGAGTCGCTCTTT; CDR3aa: CASSHTGTESLF
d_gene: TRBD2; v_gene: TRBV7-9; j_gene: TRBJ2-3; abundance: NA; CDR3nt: TGTGCCAGCATTATCGGGGGGACAGATACGCAGTATTTT; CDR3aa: CASIIGGTDTQYF
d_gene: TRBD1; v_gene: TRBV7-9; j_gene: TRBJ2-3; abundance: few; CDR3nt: TGTGCCAGCAGCCGATGGACAGGGAGTACAGATACGCAGTATTTT; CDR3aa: CASSRWTGSTDTQYF
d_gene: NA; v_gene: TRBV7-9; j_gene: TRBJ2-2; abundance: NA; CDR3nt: TGTGCCAGCAGCCCAGAGGGACAGAACACCGGGGAGCTGTTTTTT; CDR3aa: CASSPEGQNTGELFF
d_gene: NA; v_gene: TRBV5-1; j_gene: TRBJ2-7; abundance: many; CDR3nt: TGCGCCAGCAGCCCACTGGGAATCGCGTACGAGCAGTACTTC; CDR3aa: CASSPLGIAYEQYF
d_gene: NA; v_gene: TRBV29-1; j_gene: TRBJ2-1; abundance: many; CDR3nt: TGCAGCGCTGTCCCCGGCAATGAGCAGTTCTTC; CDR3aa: CSAVPGNEQFF
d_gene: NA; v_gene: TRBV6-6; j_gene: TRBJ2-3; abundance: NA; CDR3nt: TGTGCCAGCAGCCTGCCCTACACAGATGCGCAGTATTTT; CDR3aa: CASSLPYTDAQYF
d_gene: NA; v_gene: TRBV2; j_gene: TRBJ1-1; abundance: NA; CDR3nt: TGTGCCAGCAGCGAGGGACGTGGGATGAACACTGAAGCTTTCTTT; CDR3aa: CASSEGRGMNTEAFF
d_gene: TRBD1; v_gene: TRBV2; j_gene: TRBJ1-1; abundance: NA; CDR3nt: TGTGCCAGCAGGGACAGGGGGGCTGGGGCTGAAGCTTTCTTT; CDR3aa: CASRDRGAGAEAFF
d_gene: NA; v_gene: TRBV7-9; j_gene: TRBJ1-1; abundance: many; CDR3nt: TGTGCCAGCAGCTTACCTGCCCGGTTAAACACTGAAGCTTTCTTT; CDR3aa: CASSLPARLNTEAFF
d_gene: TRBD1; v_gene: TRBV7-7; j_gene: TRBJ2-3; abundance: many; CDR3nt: TGTGCCAGCAGCGTCACAGGGGGCCCTTCTAGCACAGATACGCAGTATTTT; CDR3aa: CASSVTGGPSSTDTQYF
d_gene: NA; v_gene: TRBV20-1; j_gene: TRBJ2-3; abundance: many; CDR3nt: TGCAGTGCTAGAGATCCCGGGCGAGCGGCAGATACGCAGTATTTT; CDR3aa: CSARDPGRAADTQYF
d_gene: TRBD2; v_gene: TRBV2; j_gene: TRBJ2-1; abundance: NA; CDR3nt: TGTGCCAGCAGTGAAGTAGCGGGAGCCTACAATGAGCAGTTCTTC; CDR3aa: CASSEVAGAYNEQFF
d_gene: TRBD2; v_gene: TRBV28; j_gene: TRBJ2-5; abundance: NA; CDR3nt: TGTGCCAGCAGCCCTTACCCCCGGACTAGCGGGAGCCCACAAGAGACCCAGTACTTC; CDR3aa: CASSPYPRTSGSPQETQYF
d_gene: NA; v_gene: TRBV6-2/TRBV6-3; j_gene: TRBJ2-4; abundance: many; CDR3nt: TGTGCCAGCAGTTATGGATTGGGTTTCCTCGTAGCCAAAAACATTCAGTACTTC; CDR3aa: CASSYGLGFLVAKNIQYF
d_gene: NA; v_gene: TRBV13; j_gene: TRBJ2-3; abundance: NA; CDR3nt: TGTGCCAGCAGCTTTATCGAGGAGGCCTTATTAGATACGCAGTATTTT; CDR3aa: CASSFIEEALLDTQYF
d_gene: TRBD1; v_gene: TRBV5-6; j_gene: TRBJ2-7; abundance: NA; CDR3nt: TGTGCCAGCAGCCAAGAGCGGACAGGAACCTACGAGCAGTACTTC; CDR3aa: CASSQERTGTYEQYF
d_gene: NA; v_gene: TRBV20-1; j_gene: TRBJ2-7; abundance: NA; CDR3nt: TGCAGTGCCATACATAGGGGCAGGTCCTACGAGCAGTACTTC; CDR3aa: CSAIHRGRSYEQYF
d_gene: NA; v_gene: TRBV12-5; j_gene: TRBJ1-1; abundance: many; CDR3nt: TGTGCTAGTGTTCAGGAGGTGTTGCTGAACACTGAAGCTTTCTTT; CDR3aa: CASVQEVLLNTEAFF
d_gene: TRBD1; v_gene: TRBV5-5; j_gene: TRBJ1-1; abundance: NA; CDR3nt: TGTGCCAGCAGCTTGACCCAACCGGAAGGGGGCGAGAACACTGAAGCTTTCTTT; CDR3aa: CASSLTQPEGGENTEAFF